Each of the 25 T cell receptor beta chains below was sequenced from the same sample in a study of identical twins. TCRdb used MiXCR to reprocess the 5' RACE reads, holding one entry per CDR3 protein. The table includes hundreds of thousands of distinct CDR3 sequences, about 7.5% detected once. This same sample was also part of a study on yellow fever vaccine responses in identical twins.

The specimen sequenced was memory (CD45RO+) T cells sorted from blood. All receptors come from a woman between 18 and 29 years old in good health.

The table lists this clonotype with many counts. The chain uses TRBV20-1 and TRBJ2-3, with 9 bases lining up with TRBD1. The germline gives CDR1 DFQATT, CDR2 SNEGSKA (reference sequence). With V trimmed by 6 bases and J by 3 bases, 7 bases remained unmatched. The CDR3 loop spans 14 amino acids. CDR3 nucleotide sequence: TGCAGTGCGCACACAGGGGGCGGAACAGATACGCAGTATTTT. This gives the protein CSAHTGGGTDTQYF.

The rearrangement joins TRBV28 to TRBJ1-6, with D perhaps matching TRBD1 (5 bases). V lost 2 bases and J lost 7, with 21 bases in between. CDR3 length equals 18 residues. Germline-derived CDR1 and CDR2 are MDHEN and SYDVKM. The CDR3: CASSLGLIGTDLNSPLHF. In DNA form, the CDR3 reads TGTGCCAGCAGTTTAGGTTTGATTGGGACGGACCTAAATTCACCCCTCCACTTT.

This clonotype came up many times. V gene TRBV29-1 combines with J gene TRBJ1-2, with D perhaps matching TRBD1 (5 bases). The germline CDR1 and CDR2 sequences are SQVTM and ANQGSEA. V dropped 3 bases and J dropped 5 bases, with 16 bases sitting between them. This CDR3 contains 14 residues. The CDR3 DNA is TGCAGCGTTGAGCTGGCAGGGAAACCTTATGGCTACACCTTC. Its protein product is CSVELAGKPYGYTF.

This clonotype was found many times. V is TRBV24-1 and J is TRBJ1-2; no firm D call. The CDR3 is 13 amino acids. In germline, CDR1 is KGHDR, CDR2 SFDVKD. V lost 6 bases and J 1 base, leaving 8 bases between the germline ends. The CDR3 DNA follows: TGTGCCACCAGTCTGGGAGTTAACTATGGCTACACCTTC. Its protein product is CATSLGVNYGYTF.

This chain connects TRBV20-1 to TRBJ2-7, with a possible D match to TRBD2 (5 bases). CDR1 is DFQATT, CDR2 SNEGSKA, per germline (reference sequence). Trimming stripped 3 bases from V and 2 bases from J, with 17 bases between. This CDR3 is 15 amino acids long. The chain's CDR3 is CSARWTEQRAYEQYF. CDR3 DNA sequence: TGCAGTGCTAGGTGGACGGAACAGAGGGCCTACGAGCAGTACTTC.

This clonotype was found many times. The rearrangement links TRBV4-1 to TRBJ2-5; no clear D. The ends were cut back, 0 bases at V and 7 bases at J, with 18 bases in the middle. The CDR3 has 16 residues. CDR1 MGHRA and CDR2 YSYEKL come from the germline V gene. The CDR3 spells CASSQEPKGQGVTQYF. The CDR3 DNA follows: TGCGCCAGCAGCCAAGAACCCAAGGGCCAAGGTGTGACCCAGTACTTC.

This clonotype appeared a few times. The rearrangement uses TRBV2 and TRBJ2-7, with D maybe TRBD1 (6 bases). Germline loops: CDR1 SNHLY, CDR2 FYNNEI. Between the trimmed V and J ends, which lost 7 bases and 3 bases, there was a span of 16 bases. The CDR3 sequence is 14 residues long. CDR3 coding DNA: TGTGCCAGCATGGAAACAGGGATCAGCTACGAGCAGTACTTC. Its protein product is CASMETGISYEQYF.

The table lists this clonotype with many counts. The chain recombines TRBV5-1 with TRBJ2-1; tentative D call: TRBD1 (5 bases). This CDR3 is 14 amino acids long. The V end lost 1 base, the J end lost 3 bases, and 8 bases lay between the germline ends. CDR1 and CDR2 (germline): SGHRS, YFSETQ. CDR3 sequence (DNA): TGCGCCAGCAGCTTGCCTACAGGCTACAATGAGCAGTTCTTC. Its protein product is CASSLPTGYNEQFF.

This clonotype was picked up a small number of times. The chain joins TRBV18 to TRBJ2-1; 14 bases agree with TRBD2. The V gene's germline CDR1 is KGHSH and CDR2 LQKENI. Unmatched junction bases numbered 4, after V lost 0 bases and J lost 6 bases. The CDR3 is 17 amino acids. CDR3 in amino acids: CASSPPGGTSGSNEQFF. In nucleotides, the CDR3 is TGTGCCAGCTCACCACCTGGAGGGACTAGCGGGAGCAATGAGCAGTTCTTC. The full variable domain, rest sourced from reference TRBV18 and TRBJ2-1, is NAGVMQNPRHLVRRRGQEARLRCSPMKGHSHVYWYRQLPEEGLKFMVYLQKENIIDESGMPKERFSAEFPKEGPSILRIQQVVRGDSAAYFCASSPPGGTSGSNEQFFGPGTRLTVL.

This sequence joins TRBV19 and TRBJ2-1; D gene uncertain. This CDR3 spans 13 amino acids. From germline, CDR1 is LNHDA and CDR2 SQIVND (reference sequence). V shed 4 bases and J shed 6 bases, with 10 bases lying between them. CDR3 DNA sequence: TGTGCCAGTAGTAGCTCCCTACTCAATGAGCAGTTCTTC. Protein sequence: CASSSSLLNEQFF.

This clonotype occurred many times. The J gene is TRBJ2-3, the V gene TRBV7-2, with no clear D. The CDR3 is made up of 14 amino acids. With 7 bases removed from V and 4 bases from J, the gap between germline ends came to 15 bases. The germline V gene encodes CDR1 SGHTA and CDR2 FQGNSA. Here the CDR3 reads CASNPKGRADTQYF. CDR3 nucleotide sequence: TGTGCCAGCAACCCCAAAGGACGGGCAGATACGCAGTATTTT.

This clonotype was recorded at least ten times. CDR3 bases: TGTGCCACCAGTGATCGAGGACAGGGCGGGCATCAGCCCCAGCATTTT. Translation: CATSDRGQGGHQPQHF. The rearrangement links TRBV24-1 to TRBJ1-5, with 8 nucleotides matching TRBD1. V gave up 3 bases and J gave up 5 bases; unmatched junction bases: 8. The germline V gene has CDR1 KGHDR and CDR2 SFDVKD. This CDR3 spans 16 amino acids.

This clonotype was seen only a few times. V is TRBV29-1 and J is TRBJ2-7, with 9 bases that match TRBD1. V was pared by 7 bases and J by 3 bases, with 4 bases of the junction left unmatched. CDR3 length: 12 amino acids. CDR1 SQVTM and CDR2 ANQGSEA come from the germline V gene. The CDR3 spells CSAGTGSYEQYF. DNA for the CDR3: TGCAGCGCGGGGACAGGGAGCTACGAGCAGTACTTC.

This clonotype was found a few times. The CDR3 sequence is CASTLWVGDEQFF. As DNA, the CDR3 is TGTGCCAGCACCTTGTGGGTTGGCGATGAGCAGTTCTTC. The rearrangement uses TRBV7-2 and TRBJ2-1; D ambiguous. This CDR3 has 13 amino acids. CDR1 and CDR2 from the germline V gene are SGHTA and FQGNSA. V was cut by 7 bases and J by 8 bases, with 15 bases left in between. Full variable domain (outside the CDR3, taken from reference TRBV7-2 and TRBJ2-1): GAGVSQSPSNKVTEKGKDVELRCDPISGHTALYWYRQSLGQGLEFLIYFQGNSAPDKSGLPSDRFSAERTGGSVSTLTIQRTQQEDSAVYLCASTLWVGDEQFFGPGTRLTVL.

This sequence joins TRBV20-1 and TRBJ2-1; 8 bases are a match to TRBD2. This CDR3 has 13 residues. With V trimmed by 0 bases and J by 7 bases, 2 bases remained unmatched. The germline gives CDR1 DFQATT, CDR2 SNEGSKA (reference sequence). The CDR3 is CSARDGGGNEQFF. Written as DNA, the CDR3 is TGCAGTGCTAGAGATGGCGGGGGGAATGAGCAGTTCTTC.

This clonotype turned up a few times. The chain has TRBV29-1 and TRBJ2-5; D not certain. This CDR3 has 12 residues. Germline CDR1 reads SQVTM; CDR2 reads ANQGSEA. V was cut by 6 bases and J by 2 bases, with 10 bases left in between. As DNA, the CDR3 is TGCAGCGTGGCGTTTCCGCAAGAGACCCAGTACTTC. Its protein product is CSVAFPQETQYF.

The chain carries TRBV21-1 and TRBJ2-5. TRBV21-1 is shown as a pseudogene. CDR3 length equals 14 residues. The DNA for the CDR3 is TGTGCCAGCAGCAAAGTAACGTACCAAGAGACCCAGTACTTC. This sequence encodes CASSKVTYQETQYF.

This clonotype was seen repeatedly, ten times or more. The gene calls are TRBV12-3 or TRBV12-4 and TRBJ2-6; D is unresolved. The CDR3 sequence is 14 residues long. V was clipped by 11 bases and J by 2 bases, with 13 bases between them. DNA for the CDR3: TGTGCCGTCAGTCGGGCAACTGGGGCCAACGTCCTGACTTTC. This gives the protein CAVSRATGANVLTF.

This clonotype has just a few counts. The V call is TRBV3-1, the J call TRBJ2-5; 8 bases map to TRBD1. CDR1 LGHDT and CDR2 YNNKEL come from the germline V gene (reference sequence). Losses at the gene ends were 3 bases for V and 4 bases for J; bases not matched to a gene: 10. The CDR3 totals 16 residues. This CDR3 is CASSQGGQGPRETQYF. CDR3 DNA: TGTGCCAGCAGCCAGGGCGGACAGGGACCGAGAGAGACCCAGTACTTC.

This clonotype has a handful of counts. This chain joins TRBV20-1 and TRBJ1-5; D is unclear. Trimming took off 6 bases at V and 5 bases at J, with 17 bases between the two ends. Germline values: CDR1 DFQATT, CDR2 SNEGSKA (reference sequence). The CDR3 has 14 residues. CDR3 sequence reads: CSAGPSAEHQPQHF. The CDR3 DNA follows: TGCAGTGCAGGGCCCTCAGCGGAGCATCAGCCCCAGCATTTT.

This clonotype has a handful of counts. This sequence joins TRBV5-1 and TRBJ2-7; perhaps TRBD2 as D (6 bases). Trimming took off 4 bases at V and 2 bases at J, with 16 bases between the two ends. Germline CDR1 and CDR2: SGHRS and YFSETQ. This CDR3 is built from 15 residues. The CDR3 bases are TGCGCCAGCAGCCGCGACGGGGGTCCAACCTACGAGCAGTACTTC. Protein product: CASSRDGGPTYEQYF.

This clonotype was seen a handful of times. CDR3 protein: CASSPVRQGSYEQYF. DNA for the CDR3: TGTGCCAGCAGCCCCGTCCGACAGGGTTCCTACGAGCAGTACTTC. The J gene is TRBJ2-7, the V gene TRBV5-5, with 7 positions matching TRBD1. CDR1 is SGHKS and CDR2 is YYEKEE in the germline V gene (reference sequence). Unmatched junction bases numbered 8, after V lost 4 bases and J lost 1 base. This CDR3 has 15 residues.

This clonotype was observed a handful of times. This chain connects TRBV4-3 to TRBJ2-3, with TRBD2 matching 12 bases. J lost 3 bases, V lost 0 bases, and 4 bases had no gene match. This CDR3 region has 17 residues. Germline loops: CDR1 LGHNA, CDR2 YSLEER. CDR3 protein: CASSQDFGTSGTDTQYF. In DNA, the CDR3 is TGCGCCAGCAGCCAAGACTTTGGGACTAGCGGGACAGATACGCAGTATTTT.

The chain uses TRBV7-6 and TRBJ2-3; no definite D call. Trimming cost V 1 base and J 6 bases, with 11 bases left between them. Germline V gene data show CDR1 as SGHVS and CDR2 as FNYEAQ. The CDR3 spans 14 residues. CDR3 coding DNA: TGTGCCAGCAGCTTAGATCCGACTGTGGATACGCAGTATTTT. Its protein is CASSLDPTVDTQYF.

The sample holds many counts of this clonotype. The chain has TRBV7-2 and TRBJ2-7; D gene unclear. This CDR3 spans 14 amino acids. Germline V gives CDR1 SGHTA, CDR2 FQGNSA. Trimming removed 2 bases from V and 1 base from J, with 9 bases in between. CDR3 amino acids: CASSLILDSYEQYF. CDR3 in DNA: TGTGCCAGCAGCTTAATTCTGGATTCCTACGAGCAGTACTTC.